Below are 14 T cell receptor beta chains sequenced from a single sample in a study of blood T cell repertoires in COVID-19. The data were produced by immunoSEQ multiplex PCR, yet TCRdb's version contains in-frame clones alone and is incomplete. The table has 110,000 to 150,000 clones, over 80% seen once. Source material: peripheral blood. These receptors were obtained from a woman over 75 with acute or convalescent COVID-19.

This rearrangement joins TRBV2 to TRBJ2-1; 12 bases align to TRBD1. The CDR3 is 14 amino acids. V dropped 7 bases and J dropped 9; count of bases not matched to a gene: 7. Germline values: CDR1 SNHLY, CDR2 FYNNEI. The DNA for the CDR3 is TGTGCCAGCATGGGACAGGGGGCTACGGGTGAGCAGTTCTTC. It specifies CASMGQGATGEQFF.

The CDR3 DNA follows: TGTGCCAGTAGTACCAGGGGCACTAATGAAAAACTGTTTTTT. Protein: CASSTRGTNEKLFF. The rearrangement uses TRBV19 and TRBJ1-4; D perhaps matches TRBD1 (6 bases). Germline CDR1 and CDR2: LNHDA and SQIVND (reference sequence). CDR3 length: 14 amino acids. The ends were cut back, 4 bases at V and 2 bases at J, with 8 bases in the middle.

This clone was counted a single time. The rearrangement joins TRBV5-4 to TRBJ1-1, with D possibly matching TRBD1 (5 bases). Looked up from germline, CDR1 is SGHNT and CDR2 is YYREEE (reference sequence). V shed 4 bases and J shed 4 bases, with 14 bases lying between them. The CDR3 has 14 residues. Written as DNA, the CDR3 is TGTGCCAGCAGCGCGGGACGGGAGGTCACTGAAGCTTTCTTT. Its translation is CASSAGREVTEAFF.

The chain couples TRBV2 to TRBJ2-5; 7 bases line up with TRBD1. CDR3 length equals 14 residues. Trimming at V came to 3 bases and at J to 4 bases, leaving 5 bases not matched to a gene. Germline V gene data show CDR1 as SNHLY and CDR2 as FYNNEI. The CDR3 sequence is CASSDARGRETQYF. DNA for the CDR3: TGTGCCAGCAGTGATGCTAGGGGGCGAGAGACCCAGTACTTC. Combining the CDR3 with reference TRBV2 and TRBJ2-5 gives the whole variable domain EPEVTQTPSHQVTQMGQEVILRCVPISNHLYFYWYRQILGQKVEFLVSFYNNEISEKSEIFDDQFSVERPDGSNFTLKIRSTKLEDSAMYFCASSDARGRETQYFGPGTRLLVL.

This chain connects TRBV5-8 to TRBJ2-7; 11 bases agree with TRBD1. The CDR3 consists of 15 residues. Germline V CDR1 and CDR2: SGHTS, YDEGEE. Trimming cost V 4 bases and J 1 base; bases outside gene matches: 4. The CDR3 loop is CASSRGTGGSYEQYF. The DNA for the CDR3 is TGTGCCAGCAGCCGAGGGACAGGGGGGTCCTACGAGCAGTACTTC.

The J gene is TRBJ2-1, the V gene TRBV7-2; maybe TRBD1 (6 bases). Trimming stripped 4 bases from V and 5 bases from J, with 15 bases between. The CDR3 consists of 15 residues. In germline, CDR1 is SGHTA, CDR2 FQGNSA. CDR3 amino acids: CASSSYRVYDNEQFF. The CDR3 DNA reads TGTGCCAGCAGCTCCTACAGGGTTTACGACAATGAGCAGTTCTTC.

As DNA, the CDR3 is TGCGCCAGCCGAAGGGACTCCCCGGGAGGCTACACCTTC. It yields the protein CASRRDSPGGYTF. V gene TRBV10-2 combines with J gene TRBJ1-2; D possibly corresponds to TRBD1 (5 bases). The germline CDR1 and CDR2 sequences are WSHSY and SAAADI. V was cut by 8 bases and J by 8 bases, with 18 bases left in between. This CDR3 comprises 13 residues.

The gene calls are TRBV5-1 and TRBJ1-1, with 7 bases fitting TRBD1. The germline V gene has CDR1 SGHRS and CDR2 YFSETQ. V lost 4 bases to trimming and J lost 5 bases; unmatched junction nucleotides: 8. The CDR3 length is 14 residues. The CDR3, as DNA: TGCGCCAGCAGCCCACAGACAGGGCGGACTGAAGCTTTCTTT. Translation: CASSPQTGRTEAFF.

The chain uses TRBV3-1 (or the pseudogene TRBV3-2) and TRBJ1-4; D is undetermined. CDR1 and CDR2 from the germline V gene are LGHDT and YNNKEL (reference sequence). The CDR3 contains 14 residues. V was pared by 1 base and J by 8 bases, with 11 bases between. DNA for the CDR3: TGTGCCAGCAGCCAAGCCGGGTTTCGAGAAAAACTGTTTTTT. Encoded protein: CASSQAGFREKLFF.

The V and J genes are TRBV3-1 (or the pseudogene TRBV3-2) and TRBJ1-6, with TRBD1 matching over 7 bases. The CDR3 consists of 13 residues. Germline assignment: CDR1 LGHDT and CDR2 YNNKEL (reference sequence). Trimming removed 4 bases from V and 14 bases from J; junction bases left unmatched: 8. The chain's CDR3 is CASSPVVQGALHF. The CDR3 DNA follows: TGTGCCAGCAGCCCCGTCGTTCAGGGGGCCCTCCACTTT.

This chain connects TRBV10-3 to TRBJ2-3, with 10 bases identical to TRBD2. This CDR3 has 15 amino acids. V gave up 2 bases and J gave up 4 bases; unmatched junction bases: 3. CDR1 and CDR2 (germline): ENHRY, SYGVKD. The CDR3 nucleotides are TGTGCCATCAGTGAGGGGACTAGCGCCGCAGATACGCAGTATTTT. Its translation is CAISEGTSAADTQYF.

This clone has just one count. The CDR3 sequence is CASTLGAFNEQFF. For the CDR3, the DNA is TGCGCCAGCACACTCGGAGCGTTCAATGAGCAGTTCTTC. V and J are TRBV5-1 and TRBJ2-1; D remains ambiguous. CDR3 length: 13 amino acids. V shed 6 bases and J shed 6 bases, with 13 bases lying between them. CDR1 is SGHRS and CDR2 is YFSETQ in the germline V gene.

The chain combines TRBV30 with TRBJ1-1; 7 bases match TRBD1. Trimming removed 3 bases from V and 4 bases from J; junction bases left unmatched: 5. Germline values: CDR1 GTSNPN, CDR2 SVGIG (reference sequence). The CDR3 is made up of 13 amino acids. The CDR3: CAWSRQGGTEAFF. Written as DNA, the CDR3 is TGTGCCTGGAGCCGACAGGGAGGCACTGAAGCTTTCTTT.

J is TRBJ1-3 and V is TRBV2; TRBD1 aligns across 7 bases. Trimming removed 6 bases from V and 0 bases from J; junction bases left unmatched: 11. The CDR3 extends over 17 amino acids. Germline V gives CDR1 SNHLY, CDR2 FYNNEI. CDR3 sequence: CASSRDRIRSSGNTIYF. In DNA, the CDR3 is TGTGCCAGCAGCCGGGACAGAATAAGGAGCTCTGGAAACACCATATATTTT.